The clone carrying this TCR beta chain was picked up a small number of times. What it binds is unknown. The entry originates in a study of Ad26.COV2.S vaccination and SARS-CoV-2 variants. At the level of the study: Ad26.COV2.S shots went into the muscle once or twice, 56 days apart.

Assay used: immunoSEQ multiplex PCR; TCRdb lists only in-frame clones, some missing. This sample has about 400,000 clones, with about nine tenths found just once. Overall study findings and caveats: In vaccinated individuals, spike-specific CD8+ and CD4+ T cell responses reportedly displayed substantial breadth. There was a possibility that the TCR breadth and depth analyses underestimated total T cell responses. Greater spike-specific TCR breadth was seen in vaccine recipients than in placebo recipients.

The sample's treatment: roughly 18 received Ad26.COV2.S at low or high dose, single or two shots; about 5 received placebo; per-sample allocation not given. Day 63 following the first vaccine or placebo injection was when the samples were taken. The germline CDR1 and CDR2 sequences are LNHNV and YYDKDF (reference sequence). The ends lost 0 bases at V and 5 bases at J; junction bases unmatched: 5. The CDR3 totals 16 residues. This chain links TRBV15 with TRBJ2-1; 9 bases map to TRBD1. The sequencing used peripheral blood, collected in a trial of Ad26.COV2.S vaccine versus placebo. The sequence was obtained from a person aged 18-65 years who received the Ad26.COV2.S COVID-19 vaccine or a placebo. The CDR3 region is CATSRDGDRANNEQFF. The CDR3 nucleotides are TGTGCCACCAGCAGAGATGGGGACAGGGCGAACAATGAGCAGTTCTTC.